This TCR beta chain was found in a study of early T cells in non-severe SARS-CoV-2 infection. Study overall: Unpaired chains resulted from sequencing bulk RNA of unsorted whole blood.

This clonotype was recorded at least ten times. Separate cDNA molecules each had unique molecular identifiers attached to them. TCRdb re-derived calls from the 5' RACE reads in MiXCR, one entry per CDR3 protein. The table has 30,000 to 40,000 distinct CDR3 sequences, around 6.8% seen once. From germline, CDR1 is MDHEN and CDR2 SYDVKM. This CDR3 spans 15 amino acids. V lost 5 bases, J lost 8 bases, and 8 bases stayed unmatched. The receptor's source is an adult who was a healthcare worker with PCR-confirmed SARS-CoV-2 infection or an uninfected control (not recorded which). This chain connects TRBV28 to TRBJ1-5; 11 bases agree with TRBD1. The specimen comprised whole blood, sampled at baseline. CDR3 nucleotides: TGTGCCAGCAGTCCTAGGACAGGGGGCAGCAAGCCCCAGCATTTT. The encoded protein is CASSPRTGGSKPQHF.